The 23 T cell receptor beta chains below were found in one sample sequenced in a study of TIL therapy for anti-PD-1-resistant metastatic lung cancer. Documented time point: pre-treatment sample, taken before nivolumab and TIL therapy. The immunoSEQ assay was v3. TCRdb's copy holds only in-frame clones and misses some; the assay was immunoSEQ multiplex PCR. The top ten clones hold 4.5% to 6% of a sample with more than 35,000 clones, around 67% of them seen once. Sequenced material: blood, taken at baseline. These receptors originate from a person aged 25 to 80 with non-small cell lung cancer.

This clone is a singleton in its sample. V and J are TRBV9 and TRBJ2-3; D perhaps matches TRBD1 (5 bases). The germline gives CDR1 SGDLS, CDR2 YYNGEE. Trimming cost V 4 bases and J 9 bases, with 15 bases left between them. CDR3 length: 13 residues. The DNA of the CDR3 is TGTGCCAGCAGCCCGCCCCAGGGATGGACGCAGTATTTT. This encodes CASSPPQGWTQYF.

This clone was counted a few times. The chain employs TRBV19 and TRBJ2-3, with D hard to call. The V end was cut by 5 bases, the J end by 5 bases, with 5 bases between. Germline loops: CDR1 LNHDA, CDR2 SQIVND (reference sequence). The length of the CDR3 is 11 residues. The CDR3 sequence: CASSWGDTQYF. The DNA of the CDR3 is TGTGCCAGTAGTTGGGGAGATACGCAGTATTTT.

V gene TRBV15 combines with J gene TRBJ1-5, with 7 bases identical to TRBD1. This CDR3 has 14 amino acids. Trimming removed 8 bases from V and 7 bases from J; junction bases left unmatched: 11. Germline V gives CDR1 LNHNV, CDR2 YYDKDF (reference sequence). In DNA, the CDR3 is TGTGCCACCTCAGGGGGGGGGCTTAGGCAGCCCCAGCATTTT. This encodes CATSGGGLRQPQHF.

The chain combines TRBV30 with TRBJ1-6, with a weak D call TRBD1 (5 bases). The V end lost 0 bases, the J end lost 7 bases, and 16 bases lay between the germline ends. The CDR3 sequence is 16 residues long. Germline CDR1 and CDR2: GTSNPN and SVGIG (reference sequence). The CDR3 loop reads CAWSVPFQGFNSPLHF. The CDR3 DNA sequence: TGTGCCTGGAGTGTACCCTTCCAGGGCTTCAATTCACCCCTCCACTTT.

The chain has TRBV5-1 and TRBJ2-7; D may be TRBD1 (6 bases). Trimming took off 5 bases at V and 1 base at J, with 16 bases between the two ends. The CDR3 covers 15 residues. Germline V lookup: CDR1 SGHRS, CDR2 YFSETQ. DNA of the CDR3: TGCGCCAGCAGAAACGGACAGCTCCAATCCTACGAGCAGTACTTC. It translates to CASRNGQLQSYEQYF.

The V gene is TRBV5-4, the J gene TRBJ2-3; unclear D gene. V was shortened by 4 bases and J by 1 base, with 13 bases between the two germline ends. Germline loops: CDR1 SGHNT, CDR2 YYREEE (reference sequence). This CDR3 contains 15 residues. The CDR3 loop is CASSAENQGTDTQYF. The CDR3 region has the DNA TGTGCCAGCAGCGCTGAGAATCAAGGCACAGATACGCAGTATTTT.

This sequence joins TRBV29-1 and TRBJ2-2; TRBD2 aligns across 13 bases. CDR1 is SQVTM and CDR2 is ANQGSEA in the germline V gene. This CDR3 spans 17 amino acids. Losses at the gene ends were 8 bases for V and 5 bases for J; bases not matched to a gene: 14. The CDR3 coding sequence is TGCAGCCCCCGCCCTGGACTAGCGGGAGTGAAAACCGGGGAGCTGTTTTTT. It encodes CSPRPGLAGVKTGELFF.

This clone has more than one count but fewer than ten. The rearrangement links TRBV14 to TRBJ2-7; D call uncertain. CDR3 length equals 14 residues. Germline V gene sequence: CDR1 SGHDN, CDR2 FVKESK. The V gene lost 2 bases and the J gene lost 6 bases, with 14 bases spanning the gap. The CDR3 region is CASSQPWASSEQYF. As DNA, the CDR3 is TGTGCCAGCAGCCAACCCTGGGCGAGCTCCGAGCAGTACTTC.

This sequence joins TRBV2 and TRBJ1-1, with unresolved D. V was clipped by 2 bases and J by 4 bases, with 8 bases between them. The germline V gene encodes CDR1 SNHLY and CDR2 FYNNEI. The CDR3 extends over 13 amino acids. The CDR3 loop is CASSEMGLTEAFF. The CDR3 DNA follows: TGTGCCAGCAGTGAAATGGGCCTCACTGAAGCTTTCTTT.

The rearrangement links TRBV4-2 to TRBJ1-6; 10 nucleotides line up with TRBD1. This CDR3 is 16 amino acids long. The V segment lost 2 bases and the J segment 10 bases; nucleotides outside the gene matches: 8. Germline loops: CDR1 LGHNA, CDR2 YNFKEQ. CDR3 sequence reads: CASSQPPGQGSSPLHF. In DNA, the CDR3 is TGTGCCAGCAGCCAACCTCCGGGACAGGGGAGCTCACCCCTCCACTTT.

This clone was observed a handful of times. This chain connects TRBV7-9 to TRBJ2-2; D is unresolved. The V end lost 2 bases, the J end lost 5 bases, and 6 bases lay between the germline ends. The germline CDR1 and CDR2 sequences are SEHNR and FQNEAQ (reference sequence). The CDR3 consists of 13 residues. The CDR3 nucleotides are TGTGCCAGCAGCTTAATAACGACCGGGGAGCTGTTTTTT. Its protein is CASSLITTGELFF. The full variable domain, rest sourced from reference TRBV7-9 and TRBJ2-2, is DTGVSQNPRHKITKRGQNVTFRCDPISEHNRLYWYRQTLGQGPEFLTYFQNEAQLEKSRLLSDRFSAERPKGSFSTLEIQRTEQGDSAMYLCASSLITTGELFFGEGSRLTVL.

This clone has a single count. V gene TRBV21-1 combines with J gene TRBJ2-6; the D call of TRBD1 is as the table states it, not checked on the DNA. TRBV21-1 is a known pseudogene. The CDR3 sequence is 16 residues long. CDR3 coding DNA: TGTGCCAGCATCATAGACAGTCCCTCTGGGGCCAACGTCCTGACTTTC. Protein product: CASIIDSPSGANVLTF.

The rearrangement links TRBV7-9 to TRBJ1-3, with D hard to call. Trimming pared 6 bases from V and 0 bases from J, leaving 12 bases between. This CDR3 spans 15 amino acids. CDR1 and CDR2 from the germline V gene are SEHNR and FQNEAQ (reference sequence). The CDR3 reads CASRSPTSSGNTIYF. The CDR3 bases are TGTGCCAGCAGAAGTCCCACAAGCTCTGGAAACACCATATATTTT.

CDR3 coding DNA: TGCAGCGTTGTGACAGGGAGCAATCAGCCCCAGCATTTT. This codes for CSVVTGSNQPQHF. The chain is built from TRBV29-1 and TRBJ1-5, with 7 bases identical to TRBD1. This CDR3 comprises 13 residues. With V trimmed by 4 bases and J by 1 base, 1 base remained unmatched. Germline V CDR1 and CDR2: SQVTM, ANQGSEA.

The rearrangement joins TRBV5-8 to TRBJ2-5, with D possibly matching TRBD1 (5 bases). Trimming stripped 0 bases from V and 2 bases from J, with 20 bases between. CDR1 is SGHTS, CDR2 YDEGEE, per germline. CDR3 length: 18 residues. The CDR3 loop is CASSLGLLGRLLQETQYF. Here the CDR3 DNA reads TGTGCCAGCAGCTTGGGGTTATTGGGGCGGCTCCTTCAAGAGACCCAGTACTTC.

This chain uses TRBV5-1 with TRBJ1-4; D is uncertain. The germline gives CDR1 SGHRS, CDR2 YFSETQ. The CDR3 length is 14 residues. Trimming took 0 bases from V and 7 from J, leaving 10 bases between them. CDR3 in amino acids: CASSLDVRSEKLFF. DNA of the CDR3: TGCGCCAGCAGCTTGGACGTGAGGAGTGAAAAACTGTTTTTT.

This chain connects TRBV4-2 to TRBJ2-3; 11 bases agree with TRBD2. This CDR3 comprises 16 residues. V lost 5 bases, J lost 4 bases, and 8 bases stayed unmatched. The germline CDR1 and CDR2 sequences are LGHNA and YNFKEQ. CDR3 nucleotide sequence: TGTGCCAGCAGCTCCTTTAGCGGGAGGGCCGCAGATACGCAGTATTTT. Encoded protein: CASSSFSGRAADTQYF.

This chain links TRBV9 with TRBJ1-3; D is unclear. Trimming pared 0 bases from V and 4 bases from J, leaving 14 bases between. This CDR3 contains 16 residues. From germline, CDR1 is SGDLS and CDR2 YYNGEE. Here the CDR3 reads CASSVVGGGSGNTIYF. The CDR3 DNA follows: TGTGCCAGCAGCGTAGTAGGCGGTGGGTCGGGAAACACCATATATTTT. Supplemented by reference TRBV9 and TRBJ1-3, the full variable domain reads DSGVTQTPKHLITATGQRVTLRCSPRSGDLSVYWYQQSLDQGLQFLIQYYNGEERAKGNILERFSAQQFPDLHSELNLSSLELGDSALYFCASSVVGGGSGNTIYFGEGSWLTVV.

Here the CDR3 reads CATRPPDRRNEQFF. CDR3 nucleotide sequence: TGCGCCACCAGACCCCCAGACCGGCGGAATGAGCAGTTCTTC. The gene calls are TRBV4-3 and TRBJ2-1; no clear D gene. With 10 bases removed from V and 7 bases from J, the gap between germline ends came to 20 bases. CDR3 length: 14 residues. CDR1 LGHNA and CDR2 YSLEER come from the germline V gene.

The chain recombines TRBV6-1 with TRBJ1-3; the D is unclear. The CDR3 sequence is 15 residues long. Trimming left V 5 bases short and J 0 bases short, with 11 bases between. CDR1 and CDR2 from the germline V gene are MNHNS and SASEGT. CDR3 in amino acids: CASSWSGSSGNTIYF. The DNA for the CDR3 is TGTGCCAGCAGTTGGTCCGGGAGCTCTGGAAACACCATATATTTT.

The chain employs TRBV5-1 and TRBJ1-2; D remains unclear. Trimming pared 4 bases from V and 2 bases from J, leaving 12 bases between. Germline V lookup: CDR1 SGHRS, CDR2 YFSETQ. The CDR3 runs to 14 residues. The CDR3 spells CASSPGSGNYGYTF. The CDR3 DNA reads as TGCGCCAGCAGCCCGGGTTCCGGGAACTATGGCTACACCTTC.

This clone came up once. This chain joins TRBV7-3 and TRBJ2-3; D is possibly TRBD2 (7 bases). The germline gives CDR1 SGHTA, CDR2 FQGTGA. The CDR3 spans 14 residues. Deletions cut 5 bases from V and 6 bases from J, with 15 bases between. The CDR3 bases are TGTGCCAGCAGCCACGGACTAGGGGGGGATACGCAGTATTTT. Amino acid sequence: CASSHGLGGDTQYF.

The rearrangement links TRBV5-1 to TRBJ1-1, with 7 nucleotides matching TRBD1. This CDR3 region has 16 residues. The ends lost 2 bases at V and 0 bases at J; junction bases unmatched: 7. Germline V gives CDR1 SGHRS, CDR2 YFSETQ. The CDR3 region has the DNA TGCGCCAGCAGCTTACAAACGGGACAGCTGAACACTGAAGCTTTCTTT. Translating it yields CASSLQTGQLNTEAFF.